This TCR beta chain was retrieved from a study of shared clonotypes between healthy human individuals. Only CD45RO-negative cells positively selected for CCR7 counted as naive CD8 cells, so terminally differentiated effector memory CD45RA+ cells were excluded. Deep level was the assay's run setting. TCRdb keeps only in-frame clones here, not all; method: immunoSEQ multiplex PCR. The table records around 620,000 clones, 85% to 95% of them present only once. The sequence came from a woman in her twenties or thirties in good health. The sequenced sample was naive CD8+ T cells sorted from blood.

CDR3 sequence reads: CASSEGDHSYEQYF. The CDR3 DNA reads TGTGCCAGCAGCGAGGGGGACCACTCCTACGAGCAGTACTTC. V gene TRBV9 combines with J gene TRBJ2-7, with D maybe TRBD1 (6 bases). This CDR3 is 14 amino acids long. Trimming stripped 3 bases from V and 0 bases from J, with 10 bases between. The V gene's germline CDR1 is SGDLS and CDR2 YYNGEE.